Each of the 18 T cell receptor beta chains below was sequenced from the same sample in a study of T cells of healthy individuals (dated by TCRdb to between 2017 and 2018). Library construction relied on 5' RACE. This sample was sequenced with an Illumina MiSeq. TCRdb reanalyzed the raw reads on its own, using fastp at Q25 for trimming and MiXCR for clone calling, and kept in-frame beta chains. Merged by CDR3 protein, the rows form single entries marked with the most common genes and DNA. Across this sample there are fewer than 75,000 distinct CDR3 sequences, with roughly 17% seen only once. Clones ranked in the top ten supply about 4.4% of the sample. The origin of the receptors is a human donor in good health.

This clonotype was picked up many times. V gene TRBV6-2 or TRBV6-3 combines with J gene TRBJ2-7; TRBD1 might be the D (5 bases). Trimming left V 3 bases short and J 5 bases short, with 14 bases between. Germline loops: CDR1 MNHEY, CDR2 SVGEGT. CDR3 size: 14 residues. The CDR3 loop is CASSYLPGYNEQYF. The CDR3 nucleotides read TGTGCCAGCAGTTATCTCCCAGGGTACAACGAGCAGTACTTC.

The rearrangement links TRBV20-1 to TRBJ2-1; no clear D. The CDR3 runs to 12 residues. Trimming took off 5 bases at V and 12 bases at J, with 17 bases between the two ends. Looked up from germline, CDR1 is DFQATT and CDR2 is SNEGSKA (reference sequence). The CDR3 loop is CSAETLGDPQFF. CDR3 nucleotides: TGCAGTGCTGAGACTCTCGGAGACCCGCAGTTCTTC.

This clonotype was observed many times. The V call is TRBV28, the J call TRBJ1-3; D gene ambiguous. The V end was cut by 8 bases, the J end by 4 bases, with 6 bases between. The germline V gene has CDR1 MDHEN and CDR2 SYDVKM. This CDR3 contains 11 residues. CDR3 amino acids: CASLGGNTIYF. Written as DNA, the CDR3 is TGTGCCAGCTTGGGCGGAAACACCATATATTTT.

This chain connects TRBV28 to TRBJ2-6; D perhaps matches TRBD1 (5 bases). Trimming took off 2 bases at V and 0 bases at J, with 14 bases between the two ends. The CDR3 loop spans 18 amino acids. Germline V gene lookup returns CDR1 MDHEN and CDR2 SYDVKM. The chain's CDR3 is CASSLIGVVYSGANVLTF. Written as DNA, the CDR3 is TGTGCCAGCAGTTTAATAGGGGTCGTATACTCTGGGGCCAACGTCCTGACTTTC.

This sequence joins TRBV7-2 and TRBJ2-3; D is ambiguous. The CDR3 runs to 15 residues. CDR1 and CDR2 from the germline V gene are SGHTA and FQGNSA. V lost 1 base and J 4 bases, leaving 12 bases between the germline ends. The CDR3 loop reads CASSLDPVNSDTQYF. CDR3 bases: TGTGCCAGCAGCTTAGACCCAGTTAACTCAGATACGCAGTATTTT.

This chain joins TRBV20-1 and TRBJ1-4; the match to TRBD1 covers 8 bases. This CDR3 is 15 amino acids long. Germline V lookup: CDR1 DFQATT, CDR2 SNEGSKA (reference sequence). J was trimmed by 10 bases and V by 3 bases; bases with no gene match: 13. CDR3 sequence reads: CSASAGAGGLGKLFF. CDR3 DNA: TGCAGTGCTAGTGCGGGGGCAGGGGGCCTCGGAAAACTGTTTTTT.

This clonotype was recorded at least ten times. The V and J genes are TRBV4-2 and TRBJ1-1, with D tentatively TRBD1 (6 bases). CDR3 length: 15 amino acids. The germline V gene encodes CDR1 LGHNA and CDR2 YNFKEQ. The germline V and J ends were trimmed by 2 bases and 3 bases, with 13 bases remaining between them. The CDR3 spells CASSQKGGPDTEAFF. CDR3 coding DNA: TGTGCCAGCAGCCAAAAAGGGGGGCCAGACACTGAAGCTTTCTTT.

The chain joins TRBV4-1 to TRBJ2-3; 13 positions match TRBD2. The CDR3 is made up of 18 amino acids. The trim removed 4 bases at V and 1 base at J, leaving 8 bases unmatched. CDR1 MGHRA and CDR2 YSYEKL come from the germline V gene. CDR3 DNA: TGCGCCAGCAGCCCTCAGAGACTAGCGGGAGGACGCACAGATACGCAGTATTTT. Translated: CASSPQRLAGGRTDTQYF.

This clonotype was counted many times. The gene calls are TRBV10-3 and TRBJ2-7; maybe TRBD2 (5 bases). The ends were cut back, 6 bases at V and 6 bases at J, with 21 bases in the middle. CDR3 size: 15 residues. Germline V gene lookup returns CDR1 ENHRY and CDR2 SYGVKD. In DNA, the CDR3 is TGTGCCATCAGGGGCAAGGGAGTGACCGATCTCGAGCAGTACTTC. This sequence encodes CAIRGKGVTDLEQYF.

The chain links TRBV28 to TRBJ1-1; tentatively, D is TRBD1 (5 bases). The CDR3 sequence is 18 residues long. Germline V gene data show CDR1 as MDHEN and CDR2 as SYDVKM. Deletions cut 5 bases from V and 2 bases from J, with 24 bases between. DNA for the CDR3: TGTGCCAGCAGTCACCCGGGGACGAGGACCAAACCTAACACTGAAGCTTTCTTT. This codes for CASSHPGTRTKPNTEAFF.

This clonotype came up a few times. The CDR3 reads CASSLTAGMVNEQFF. In DNA, the CDR3 is TGTGCCAGCAGCTTGACTGCAGGGATGGTCAATGAGCAGTTCTTC. The J gene is TRBJ2-1, the V gene TRBV5-6; a possible D gene is TRBD1 (5 bases). CDR3 length: 15 amino acids. Trimming removed 1 base at V and 6 bases at J, with 14 bases between. Germline V gene data show CDR1 as SGHDT and CDR2 as YYEEEE.

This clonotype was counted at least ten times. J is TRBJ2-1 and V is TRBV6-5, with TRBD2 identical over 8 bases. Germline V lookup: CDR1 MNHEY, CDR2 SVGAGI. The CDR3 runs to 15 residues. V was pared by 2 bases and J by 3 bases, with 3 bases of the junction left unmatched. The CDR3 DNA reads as TGTGCCAGCAGTTACAGTAGCGGGGACTACAATGAGCAGTTCTTC. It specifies CASSYSSGDYNEQFF.

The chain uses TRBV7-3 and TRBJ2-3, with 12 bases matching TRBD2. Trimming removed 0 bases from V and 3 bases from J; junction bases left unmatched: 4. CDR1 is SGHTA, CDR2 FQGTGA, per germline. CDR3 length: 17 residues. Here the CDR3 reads CASSLTPSGGGTDTQYF. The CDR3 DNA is TGTGCCAGCAGCTTAACGCCTAGCGGGGGGGGGACAGATACGCAGTATTTT.

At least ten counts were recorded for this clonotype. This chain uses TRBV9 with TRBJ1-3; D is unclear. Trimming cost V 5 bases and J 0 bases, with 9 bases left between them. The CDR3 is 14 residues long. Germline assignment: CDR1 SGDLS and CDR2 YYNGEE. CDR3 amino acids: CASSDLSSGNTIYF. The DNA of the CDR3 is TGTGCCAGCAGTGACTTGAGCTCTGGAAACACCATATATTTT. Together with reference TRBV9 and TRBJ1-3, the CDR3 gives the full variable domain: DSGVTQTPKHLITATGQRVTLRCSPRSGDLSVYWYQQSLDQGLQFLIQYYNGEERAKGNILERFSAQQFPDLHSELNLSSLELGDSALYFCASSDLSSGNTIYFGEGSWLTVV.

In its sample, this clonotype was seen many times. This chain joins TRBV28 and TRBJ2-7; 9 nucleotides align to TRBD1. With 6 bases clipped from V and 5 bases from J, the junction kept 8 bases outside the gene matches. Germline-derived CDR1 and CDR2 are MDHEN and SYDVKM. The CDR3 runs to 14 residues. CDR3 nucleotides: TGTGCCAGCAGACCCACAGGGGGCTTCGACGAGCAGTACTTC. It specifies CASRPTGGFDEQYF.

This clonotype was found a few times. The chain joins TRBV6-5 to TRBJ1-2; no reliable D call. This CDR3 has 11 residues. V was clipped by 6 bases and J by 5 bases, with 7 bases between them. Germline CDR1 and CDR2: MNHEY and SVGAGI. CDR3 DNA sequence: TGTGCCAGCAGGGAAAAATATGGCTACACCTTC. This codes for CASREKYGYTF.

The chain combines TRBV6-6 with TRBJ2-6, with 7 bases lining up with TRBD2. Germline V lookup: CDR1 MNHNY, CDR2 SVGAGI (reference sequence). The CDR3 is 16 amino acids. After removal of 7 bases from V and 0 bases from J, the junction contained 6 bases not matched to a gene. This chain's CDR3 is CASISGAGSGANVLTF. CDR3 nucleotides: TGTGCCAGCATCAGCGGGGCTGGCTCTGGGGCCAACGTCCTGACTTTC.

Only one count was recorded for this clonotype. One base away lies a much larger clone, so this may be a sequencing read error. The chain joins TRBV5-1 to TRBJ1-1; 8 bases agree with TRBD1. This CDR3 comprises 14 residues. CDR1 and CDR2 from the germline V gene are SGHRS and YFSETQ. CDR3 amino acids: CTSSSEVPGGEAFF. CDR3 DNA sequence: TGCACCAGCAGCTCGGAAGTGCCAGGGGGCGAAGCTTTCTTT.